This T cell receptor beta chain was captured by sequencing in a study of T cell changes during pregnancy in multiple sclerosis. From germline, CDR1 is SGHTA and CDR2 FQGNSA. Deletions cut 1 base from V and 3 bases from J, with 11 bases between. This CDR3 comprises 15 residues. Sequencing was performed with immunoSEQ multiplex PCR; in TCRdb, only in-frame clones are kept and a portion is missing. The data show some 71,000 clones, 90% to 95% seen once. In its sample, this clone was seen once. This clonotype was obtained from a female donor in good health, enrolled as a control in a pregnancy study. The starting material was CD4+ T cells from peripheral blood mononuclear cells, obtained in the third trimester of pregnancy. The gene calls are TRBV7-2 and TRBJ2-3, with a tentative D call TRBD2 (5 bases). CDR3 DNA sequence: TGTGCCAGCAGCTTAGTCGAGGGCAAGACAGATACGCAGTATTTT. Translating gives CASSLVEGKTDTQYF.